This T cell receptor (beta chain) was recorded in a study of T cell responses to AZD1222 COVID-19 vaccine. For the study at large: Some second doses came at about 4 weeks and others at about 12 weeks; these were pooled.

Trimming took 2 bases from V and 5 from J, leaving 8 bases between them. Germline V gene data show CDR1 as SGHTA and CDR2 as FQGTGA. The CDR3 length is 13 residues. Points on this clone: Its antigen remains unidentified.

General study points: It was only a handful of AZD1222 recipients who were seropositive at baseline. Donors, mostly white British, included more females; clonal diversity was possibly underestimated. Rises in breadth and depth of Spike-specific TCRs came after two AZD1222 doses.

Only in-frame clones appear in the TCRdb table, and some are missing; sequencing was by immunoSEQ multiplex PCR. The sample lists fewer than 130,000 clones, around 85% seen once, with 4% to 5% in the top ten. This clonotype was sampled from an adult in good health. The chain combines TRBV7-3 with TRBJ2-3, with D possibly matching TRBD2 (6 bases). This specimen was peripheral blood, taken on day 0 of AZD1222 vaccination. CDR3 in DNA: TGTGCCAGCAGCTTACGGAGGGGAGATACGCAGTATTTT. It is translated as CASSLRRGDTQYF.